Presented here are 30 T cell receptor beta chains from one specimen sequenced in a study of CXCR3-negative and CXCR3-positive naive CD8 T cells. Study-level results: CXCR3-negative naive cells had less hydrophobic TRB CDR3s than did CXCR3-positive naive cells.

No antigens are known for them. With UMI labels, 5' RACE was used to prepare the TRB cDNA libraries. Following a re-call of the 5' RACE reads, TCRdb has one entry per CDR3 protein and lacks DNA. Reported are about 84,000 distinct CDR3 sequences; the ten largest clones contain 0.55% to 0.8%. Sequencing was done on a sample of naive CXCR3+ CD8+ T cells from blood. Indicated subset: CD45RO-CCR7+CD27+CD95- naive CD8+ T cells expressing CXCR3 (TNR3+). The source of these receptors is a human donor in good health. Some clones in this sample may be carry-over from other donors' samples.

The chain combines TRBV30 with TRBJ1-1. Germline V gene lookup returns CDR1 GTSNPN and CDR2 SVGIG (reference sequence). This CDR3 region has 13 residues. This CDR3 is CAWEVDEGTEAFF.

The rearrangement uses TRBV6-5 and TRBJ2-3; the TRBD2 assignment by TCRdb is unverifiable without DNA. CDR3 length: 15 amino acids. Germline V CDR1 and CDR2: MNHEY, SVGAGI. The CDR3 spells CASSFAGPATDTQYF.

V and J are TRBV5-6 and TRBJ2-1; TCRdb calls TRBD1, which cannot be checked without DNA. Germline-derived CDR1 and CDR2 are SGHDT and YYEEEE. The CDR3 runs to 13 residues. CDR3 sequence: CASSSGAYNEQFF.

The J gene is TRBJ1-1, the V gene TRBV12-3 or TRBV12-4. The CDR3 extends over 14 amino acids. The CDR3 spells CASSLDARGTEAFF.

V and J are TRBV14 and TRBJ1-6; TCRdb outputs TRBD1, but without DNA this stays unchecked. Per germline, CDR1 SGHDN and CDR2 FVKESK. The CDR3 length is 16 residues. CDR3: CASSLGTAFSNSPLHF.

The CDR3 here is CASSVSTGGLSGANVLTF. This sequence joins TRBV27 and TRBJ2-6; TCRdb's D call of TRBD1 is untestable without DNA. The germline gives CDR1 MNHEY, CDR2 SMNVEV (reference sequence). CDR3 length: 18 amino acids.

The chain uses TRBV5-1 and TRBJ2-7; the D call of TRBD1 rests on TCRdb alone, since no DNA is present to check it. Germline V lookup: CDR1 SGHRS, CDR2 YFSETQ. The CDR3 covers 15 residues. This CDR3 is CASSLEAGAAYEQYF.

CDR3 loop: CASSFERERSYEQYF. The chain is built from TRBV5-4 and TRBJ2-7; TCRdb's D call of TRBD2 is untestable without DNA. Germline V gene data show CDR1 as SGHNT and CDR2 as YYREEE (reference sequence). The CDR3 is 15 residues long.

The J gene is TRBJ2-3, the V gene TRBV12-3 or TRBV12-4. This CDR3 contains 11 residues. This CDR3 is CATDSTDTQYF.

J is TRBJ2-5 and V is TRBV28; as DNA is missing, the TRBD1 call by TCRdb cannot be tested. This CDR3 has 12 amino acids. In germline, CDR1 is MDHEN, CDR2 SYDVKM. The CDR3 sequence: CASSGVQEIQYF.

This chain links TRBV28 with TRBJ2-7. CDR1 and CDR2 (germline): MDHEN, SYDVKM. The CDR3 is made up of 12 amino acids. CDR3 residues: CASSLYRGEQYF.

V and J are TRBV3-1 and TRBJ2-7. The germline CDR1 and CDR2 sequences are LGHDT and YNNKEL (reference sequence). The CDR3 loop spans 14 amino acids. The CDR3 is CASSQTQEAYEQYF.

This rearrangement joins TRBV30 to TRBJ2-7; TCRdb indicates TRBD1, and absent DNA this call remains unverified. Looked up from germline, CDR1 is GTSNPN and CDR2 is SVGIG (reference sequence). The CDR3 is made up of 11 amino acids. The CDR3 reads CAWSAGYEQYF.

CDR3 amino acids: CASSLAGGTYEQYF. The chain recombines TRBV12-3 or TRBV12-4 with TRBJ2-7; without DNA, the TCRdb call of TRBD2 cannot be checked. There are 14 residues in the CDR3.

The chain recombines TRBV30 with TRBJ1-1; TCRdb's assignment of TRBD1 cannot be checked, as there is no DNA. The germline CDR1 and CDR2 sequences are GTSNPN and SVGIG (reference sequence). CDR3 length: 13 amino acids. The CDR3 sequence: CAWDRTFGTEAFF.

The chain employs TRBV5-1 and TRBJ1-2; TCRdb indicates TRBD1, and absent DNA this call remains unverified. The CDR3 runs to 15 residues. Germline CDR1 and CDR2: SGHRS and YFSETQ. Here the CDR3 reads CASSFGTSLNYGYTF.

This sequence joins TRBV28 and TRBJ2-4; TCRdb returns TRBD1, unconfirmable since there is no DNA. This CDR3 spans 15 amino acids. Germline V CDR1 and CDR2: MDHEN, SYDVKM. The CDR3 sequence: CASSPTDYRGNIQYF.

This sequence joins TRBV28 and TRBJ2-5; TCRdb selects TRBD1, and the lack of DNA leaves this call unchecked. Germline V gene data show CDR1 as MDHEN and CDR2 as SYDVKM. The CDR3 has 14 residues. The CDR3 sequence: CASSTGQLQETQYF.

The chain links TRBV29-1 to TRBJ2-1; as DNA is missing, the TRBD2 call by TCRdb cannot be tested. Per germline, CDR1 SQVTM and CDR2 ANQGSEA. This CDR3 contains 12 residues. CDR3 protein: CSVVRAGREQFF.

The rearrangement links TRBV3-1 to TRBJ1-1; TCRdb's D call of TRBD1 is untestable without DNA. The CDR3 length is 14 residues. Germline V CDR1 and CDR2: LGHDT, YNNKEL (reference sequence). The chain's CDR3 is CASSLTGLHTEAFF.

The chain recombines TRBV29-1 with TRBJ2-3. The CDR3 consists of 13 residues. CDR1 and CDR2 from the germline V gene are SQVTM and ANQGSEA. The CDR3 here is CSVSAVSTDTQYF.

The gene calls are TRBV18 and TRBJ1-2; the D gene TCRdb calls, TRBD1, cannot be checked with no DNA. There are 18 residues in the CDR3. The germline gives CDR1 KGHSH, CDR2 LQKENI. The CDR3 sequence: CASSPGGRSPFSPYGYTF.

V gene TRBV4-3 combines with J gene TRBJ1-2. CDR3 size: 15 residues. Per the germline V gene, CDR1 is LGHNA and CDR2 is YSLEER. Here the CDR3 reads CASSQDLIDHYGYTF.

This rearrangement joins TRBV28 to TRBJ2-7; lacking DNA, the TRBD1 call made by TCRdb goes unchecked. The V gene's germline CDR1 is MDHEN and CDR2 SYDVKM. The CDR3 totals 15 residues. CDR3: CASSLWKGPPHEQYF.

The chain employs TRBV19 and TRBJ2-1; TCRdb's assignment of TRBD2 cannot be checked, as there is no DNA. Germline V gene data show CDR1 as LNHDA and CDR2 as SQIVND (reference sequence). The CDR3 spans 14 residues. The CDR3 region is CASSPSGRGYEQFF.

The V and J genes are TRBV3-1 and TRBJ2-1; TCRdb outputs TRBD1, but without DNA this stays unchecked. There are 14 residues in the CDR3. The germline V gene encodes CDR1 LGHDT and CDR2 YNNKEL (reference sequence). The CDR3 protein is CASSPGALYNEQFF.

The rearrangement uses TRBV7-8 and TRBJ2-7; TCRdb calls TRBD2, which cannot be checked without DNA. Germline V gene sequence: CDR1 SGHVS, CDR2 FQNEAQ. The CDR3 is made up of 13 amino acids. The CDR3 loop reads CASNPRGSYEQYF. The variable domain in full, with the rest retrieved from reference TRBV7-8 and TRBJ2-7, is GAGVSQSPRYKVAKRGQDVALRCDPISGHVSLFWYQQALGQGPEFLTYFQNEAQLDKSGLPSDRFFAERPEGSVSTLKIQRTQQEDSAVYLCASNPRGSYEQYFGPGTRLTVT.

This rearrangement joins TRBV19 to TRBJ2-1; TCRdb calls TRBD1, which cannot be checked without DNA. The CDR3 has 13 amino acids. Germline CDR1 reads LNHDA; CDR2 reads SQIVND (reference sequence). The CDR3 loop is CASSRGAGNEQFF. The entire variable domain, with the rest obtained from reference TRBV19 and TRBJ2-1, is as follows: DGGITQSPKYLFRKEGQNVTLSCEQNLNHDAMYWYRQDPGQGLRLIYYSQIVNDFQKGDIAEGYSVSREKKESFPLTVTSAQKNPTAFYLCASSRGAGNEQFFGPGTRLTVL.

CDR3 protein: CSVAGGPSTDTQYF. The rearrangement uses TRBV29-1 and TRBJ2-3; TCRdb returns TRBD2, unconfirmable since there is no DNA. Germline V gene data show CDR1 as SQVTM and CDR2 as ANQGSEA. The CDR3 is 14 amino acids.

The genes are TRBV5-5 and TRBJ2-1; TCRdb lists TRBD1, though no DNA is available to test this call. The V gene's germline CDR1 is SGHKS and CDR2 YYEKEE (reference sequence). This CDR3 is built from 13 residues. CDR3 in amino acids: CASSGTGGDEQFF.